This T cell receptor (beta chain) was retrieved from a study of blood T cell repertoires in COVID-19. Looking at the study overall: Samples representing acute and convalescent COVID-19 were sourced from the United States, Italy and Spain.

This CDR3 has 13 residues. V lost 7 bases and J lost 10; bases outside the gene matches: 12. Germline assignment: CDR1 SNHLY and CDR2 FYNNEI. In the authors' methods: From reference gene primer amplification, estimates of nucleated cell counts were derived. Sequenced by immunoSEQ multiplex PCR; TCRdb stores in-frame clones only, minus some. For V, J and clone size, that table is used; D and trimming come from the DNA. The data show around 140,000 clones, approximately 87% seen once. The sequenced sample was peripheral blood. This receptor was obtained from a man in his fifties who had recovered from COVID-19. The chain employs TRBV2 and TRBJ1-1; the match to TRBD1 covers 7 bases. This CDR3 is CASIETGTSRAFF. CDR3 nucleotide sequence: TGTGCCAGCATCGAGACAGGGACTTCTAGAGCTTTCTTT.